A selection of T cell receptor beta chains follows, all from one sample in a study of blood T cells in healthy people across ages. MiXCR, run by TCRdb on the 5' RACE reads, gives a single entry per CDR3 protein. This table has around 700,000 distinct CDR3 sequences, roughly 25% appearing once. These data also featured in a second study, about T cells of mothers and their children.

Sequenced input: blood. Receptors originate from a boy aged 5-17 years in good health. Both conserved end residues are part of each CDR3. The order of the fields is CDR3 protein, CDR3 DNA, J gene, V gene, clone size, D gene. D genes are given only for firm matches. Where a row states a size, it is once, few, many or the class of an expanded clone; other rows omit it.

CASRNSRFSGANVLTF TGTGCCAGCAGAAACTCCAGGTTCTCTGGGGCCAACGTCCTGACTTTC TRBJ2-6 TRBV7-8 few -
CASSQEKGRIQPQHF TGTGCCAGCAGCCAAGAAAAAGGGCGGATACAGCCCCAGCATTTT TRBJ1-5 TRBV3-1 few -
CASGSHGTVLDYEQYF TGTGCTAGTGGTTCCCATGGGACAGTCCTCGACTACGAGCAGTACTTC TRBJ2-7 TRBV12-5 few TRBD1
CSVGLGNEQFF TGCAGCGTTGGCTTGGGGAATGAGCAGTTCTTC TRBJ2-1 TRBV29-1 few -
CASSFLAGYEQYF TGTGCCAGCAGTTTCCTAGCGGGGTACGAGCAGTACTTC TRBJ2-7 TRBV28 - TRBD2
CASSYEGSPGSTGELFF TGTGCCAGCAGTTACGAGGGAAGCCCGGGAAGTACCGGGGAGCTGTTTTTT TRBJ2-2 TRBV6-2/TRBV6-3 - -
CSAIAGEKLFF TGCAGTGCTATTGCGGGTGAAAAACTGTTTTTT TRBJ1-4 TRBV20-1 few -
CAISETEAYEQYF TGTGCCATCAGTGAGACGGAGGCCTACGAGCAGTACTTC TRBJ2-7 TRBV10-3 few -
CASSQDLGSYNEQFF TGCGCCAGCAGCCAAGATTTGGGTTCCTACAATGAGCAGTTCTTC TRBJ2-1 TRBV4-3 many -
CSARDRRGPASYEQYF TGCAGTGCTAGAGATCGGAGGGGGCCTGCCTCCTACGAGCAGTACTTC TRBJ2-7 TRBV20-1 few -
CASSPFTDEQYF TGTGCCAGCAGCCCTTTTACAGACGAGCAGTACTTC TRBJ2-7 TRBV7-2 few -
CASRSNSRGGYNEQFF TGTGCCAGCAGATCGAATTCACGGGGCGGCTACAATGAGCAGTTCTTC TRBJ2-1 TRBV6-1 - -
CASSSVGDSSYEQYF TGTGCCAGCAGCTCGGTGGGGGACAGCTCCTACGAGCAGTACTTC TRBJ2-7 TRBV11-2 - TRBD1
CASSGSGGNTDTQYF TGCGCCAGCAGCGGTAGCGGGGGTAACACAGATACGCAGTATTTT TRBJ2-3 TRBV4-3 - TRBD2
CASSYSVGYELYF TGTGCCAGCAGCTATAGCGTAGGCTACGAGCTGTACTTC TRBJ2-5 TRBV13 - -
CSARDRVADLINEQFF TGCAGTGCTAGAGATCGGGTAGCGGACTTAATCAATGAGCAGTTCTTC TRBJ2-1 TRBV20-1 - -
CASSWKGQDNEQFF TGTGCCAGCAGCTGGAAGGGACAGGACAATGAGCAGTTCTTC TRBJ2-1 TRBV7-3 - TRBD1
CASSDPNSSGRPYF TGCGCCAGCAGTGACCCCAACTCCAGCGGACGGCCGTACTTC TRBJ2-7 TRBV10-2 few -
CSARVGQGALLYNEQFF TGCAGTGCTAGAGTCGGACAGGGGGCATTACTCTACAATGAGCAGTTCTTC TRBJ2-1 TRBV20-1 - TRBD1
CASSAWDSTDTQYF TGTGCCAGCAGCGCCTGGGACAGCACAGATACGCAGTATTTT TRBJ2-3 TRBV7-9 - -
CASSYEGSGSSGANVLTF TGTGCCAGCAGTTACGAGGGCAGCGGAAGCTCTGGGGCCAACGTCCTGACTTTC TRBJ2-6 TRBV6-5 few -
CASKREGLETQYF TGTGCCAGCAAGCGGGAGGGCTTAGAGACCCAGTACTTC TRBJ2-5 TRBV6-1 - TRBD2
CASSLMGTPRGQETQYF TGTGCCAGCAGCTTAATGGGGACCCCCCGGGGACAAGAGACCCAGTACTTC TRBJ2-5 TRBV7-8 - -
CASSHPPGGSGYLLPDTQYF TGTGCCAGCAGTCATCCACCGGGGGGTAGCGGTTACCTCCTCCCAGATACGCAGTATTTT TRBJ2-3 TRBV6-2/TRBV6-3 few TRBD2
CASSLIPRTGEKLFF TGTGCCAGCAGCTTAATCCCACGGACAGGGGAAAAACTGTTTTTT TRBJ1-4 TRBV7-8 once TRBD1
CASKWDRNNEQFF TGTGCCAGCAAGTGGGACAGAAACAATGAGCAGTTCTTC TRBJ2-1 TRBV2 - TRBD1
CASIGGSYEQYF TGTGCCAGCATCGGCGGGTCCTACGAGCAGTACTTC TRBJ2-7 TRBV6-1 - -
CASNLGGAETQYF TGTGCCAGCAACCTCGGGGGAGCGGAGACCCAGTACTTC TRBJ2-5 TRBV2 - -
CASSPMGTGGYEQYF TGTGCCAGCAGCCCCATGGGGACAGGGGGCTACGAGCAGTACTTC TRBJ2-7 TRBV7-3 - TRBD1
CASSFQSGGDIQYF TGTGCCAGCAGCTTCCAAAGCGGGGGGGACATTCAGTACTTC TRBJ2-4 TRBV11-2 - TRBD2
CASSLATSGRIGELFF TGCGCCAGCAGCTTGGCTACTAGCGGGAGAATCGGGGAGCTGTTTTTT TRBJ2-2 TRBV5-1 - TRBD2
CASSGSKAGGLTGGYTF TGTGCCAGCAGCGGGTCGAAGGCAGGGGGCCTTACGGGGGGCTACACCTTC TRBJ1-2 TRBV9 - TRBD1
CASSLESNYNEQFF TGTGCCAGCAGCTTAGAGTCTAACTACAATGAGCAGTTCTTC TRBJ2-1 TRBV7-3 few -
CASMFNEKLFF TGTGCCAGCATGTTTAATGAAAAACTGTTTTTT TRBJ1-4 TRBV12-3/TRBV12-4 few -
CSVEAGAGVNEQYF TGCAGCGTTGAAGCTGGGGCAGGGGTTAACGAGCAGTACTTC TRBJ2-7 TRBV29-1 few -
CASSLWGGGAGGPQETQYF TGTGCCAGCAGCTTATGGGGTGGTGGAGCGGGGGGGCCACAAGAGACCCAGTACTTC TRBJ2-5 TRBV7-2 few TRBD2
CSVPSQGGHYGYTF TGCAGCGTACCGTCACAGGGGGGGCACTATGGCTACACCTTC TRBJ1-2 TRBV29-1 - TRBD1
CAISESWVGAKNIQYF TGTGCCATCAGTGAAAGTTGGGTTGGGGCCAAAAACATTCAGTACTTC TRBJ2-4 TRBV10-3 - -
CSVEGLNSYEQYF TGCAGTGTGGAGGGCTTAAACTCCTACGAGCAGTACTTC TRBJ2-7 TRBV29-1 few -
CSARISGNTIYF TGCAGCGCACGGATCTCTGGAAACACCATATATTTT TRBJ1-3 TRBV29-1 many -
CASSPRGGKANEQFF TGTGCCAGCAGCCCAAGGGGGGGCAAGGCGAATGAGCAGTTCTTC TRBJ2-1 TRBV5-4 - -
CSVNTRLAGDGEQYF TGCAGCGTGAACACTCGACTAGCGGGAGACGGCGAGCAGTACTTC TRBJ2-7 TRBV29-1 few TRBD2
CASSYSRDYQSQHF TGTGCCAGCAGTTACTCCAGGGACTATCAGTCCCAGCATTTT TRBJ1-5 TRBV6-5 - -
CASSLPGTGSPLHF TGTGCCAGCAGCTTACCCGGGACAGGGTCACCCCTCCACTTT TRBJ1-6 TRBV5-5 - TRBD1
CASSERVGPTGDTQYF TGTGCCAGCAGTGAAAGGGTAGGCCCAACAGGAGATACGCAGTATTTT TRBJ2-3 TRBV2 few -